These 13 T cell receptor beta chains were all obtained from the same sample, sequenced in a study of cytomegalovirus exposure and HLA in healthy donors. Researchers ran the PCR with 60 Vbeta and 13 Jbeta primers. The table came from immunoSEQ multiplex PCR; TCRdb's copy has only in-frame clones and leaves some out. The profile shows about 120,000 clones, approximately 80% of them singletons. Material for sequencing was PBMCs. The origin of the receptors is a woman aged 18-29 years in good health and CMV-seronegative.

This clone was seen only a few times. This chain joins TRBV30 and TRBJ1-2, with 7 bases identical to TRBD1. Germline loops: CDR1 GTSNPN, CDR2 SVGIG (reference sequence). CDR3 length: 17 residues. V gave up 2 bases and J gave up 5 bases; unmatched junction bases: 17. The CDR3 DNA follows: TGTGCCTGGAGTCCCCTTCCCGCCAGGGGGACGTTTTATGGCTACACCTTC. Amino acid sequence: CAWSPLPARGTFYGYTF.

The chain joins TRBV4-1 to TRBJ1-5; TRBD1 matches 8 bases. The trim removed 6 bases at V and 3 bases at J, leaving 10 bases unmatched. Germline lookup yields CDR1 MGHRA and CDR2 YSYEKL. The CDR3 spans 16 residues. Here the CDR3 reads CASSSNPDRVNQPQHF. In nucleotides, the CDR3 is TGCGCCAGCAGTTCGAACCCGGACAGGGTCAATCAGCCCCAGCATTTT.

The chain is built from TRBV5-1 and TRBJ1-1; 8 bases map to TRBD1. Germline V gene sequence: CDR1 SGHRS, CDR2 YFSETQ. The CDR3 spans 15 residues. V shed 4 bases, J shed 7 bases, and the junction held 12 bases outside the gene matches. CDR3 DNA: TGCGCCAGCAGCGGTACGACAGGGGAATATGATGAAGCTTTCTTT. Translated, it gives CASSGTTGEYDEAFF.

V is TRBV5-4 and J is TRBJ2-3; 10 bases match TRBD2. Germline CDR1 reads SGHNT; CDR2 reads YYREEE (reference sequence). This CDR3 is 15 amino acids long. V was clipped by 5 bases and J by 1 base; unmatched bases: 4. CDR3 bases: TGTGCCAGCAGTCCAGGGACTAGCGGCACAGATACGCAGTATTTT. Protein product: CASSPGTSGTDTQYF.

The chain joins TRBV7-9 to TRBJ2-3; 9 bases are a match to TRBD2. The germline CDR1 and CDR2 sequences are SEHNR and FQNEAQ (reference sequence). CDR3 size: 15 residues. The ends lost 4 bases at V and 4 bases at J; junction bases unmatched: 6. In nucleotides, the CDR3 is TGTGCCAGCAGCTCCATAGCGGGAGCCCCAGATACGCAGTATTTT. This codes for CASSSIAGAPDTQYF.

The V call is TRBV7-6, the J call TRBJ1-5; the D gene is possibly TRBD1 (6 bases). Per germline, CDR1 SGHVS and CDR2 FNYEAQ. The CDR3 runs to 20 residues. Trimming took 4 bases from V and 0 from J, leaving 25 bases between them. The CDR3 loop is CASSSYPFLKQGNSNQPQHF. CDR3 bases: TGTGCCAGCAGCTCTTACCCCTTTCTAAAACAGGGTAATAGCAATCAGCCCCAGCATTTT.

The gene calls are TRBV9 and TRBJ1-6, with 7 bases lining up with TRBD1. V dropped 3 bases and J dropped 7; count of bases not matched to a gene: 10. This CDR3 is 16 amino acids long. Germline V gene sequence: CDR1 SGDLS, CDR2 YYNGEE. CDR3 nucleotide sequence: TGTGCCAGCAGCGCTCGCGACAGGGTATTAAATTCACCCCTCCACTTT. As protein: CASSARDRVLNSPLHF.

The J gene is TRBJ2-7, the V gene TRBV7-6; tentatively, D is TRBD1 (6 bases). V was trimmed by 4 bases and J by 7 bases, leaving 11 bases between them. This CDR3 contains 12 residues. Per germline, CDR1 SGHVS and CDR2 FNYEAQ. The CDR3 DNA follows: TGTGCCAGCAGCTCAGGGGTAGGGGAGCAGTACTTC. Amino acid sequence: CASSSGVGEQYF.

As to this clone: The junction departs from the called germline gene at one end, perhaps through a read error. The J gene is TRBJ2-5, the V gene TRBV5-1; possible D gene TRBD1, 5 bases. The J call is doubtful: the DNA matches TRBJ2-7 better. The germline V gene has CDR1 SGHRS and CDR2 YFSETQ. The CDR3 spans 14 residues. The CDR3 is CASNLGQGRYEQYF. In DNA form, the CDR3 reads TGCGCCAGCAACTTGGGGCAGGGAAGATACGAGCAGTACTTC.

The gene calls are TRBV29-1 and TRBJ2-4; 10 positions agree with TRBD1. The germline V gene has CDR1 SQVTM and CDR2 ANQGSEA. J lost 1 base, V lost 7 bases, and 4 bases had no gene match. The CDR3 is 14 amino acids. Here the CDR3 DNA reads TGCAGCGGTGGACAGGGGGTTGCCAAAAACATTCAGTACTTC. The encoded protein is CSGGQGVAKNIQYF.

The rearrangement uses TRBV19 and TRBJ2-7, with 9 positions matching TRBD2. This CDR3 has 17 residues. Trimming at V came to 3 bases and at J to 1 base, leaving 10 bases not matched to a gene. CDR1 LNHDA and CDR2 SQIVND come from the germline V gene (reference sequence). CDR3 nucleotide sequence: TGTGCCAGTAGTATTGCCCCAAGTCTAGCGGGATCCTACGAGCAGTACTTC. Protein product: CASSIAPSLAGSYEQYF. Complete variable domain (other parts from reference TRBV19 and TRBJ2-7): DGGITQSPKYLFRKEGQNVTLSCEQNLNHDAMYWYRQDPGQGLRLIYYSQIVNDFQKGDIAEGYSVSREKKESFPLTVTSAQKNPTAFYLCASSIAPSLAGSYEQYFGPGTRLTVT.

This clone has only one observation. The rearrangement joins TRBV6-1 to TRBJ1-2; no definite D call. Germline V lookup: CDR1 MNHNS, CDR2 SASEGT. The V and J ends lost 7 bases and 4 bases respectively, with 13 bases between them. The CDR3 spans 13 residues. This CDR3 reads CASTYSGVYGYTF. In DNA, the CDR3 is TGTGCCAGCACCTATAGCGGAGTCTATGGCTACACCTTC.

The rearrangement joins TRBV6-5 to TRBJ2-3; 10 positions agree with TRBD2. CDR3 size: 15 residues. Germline assignment: CDR1 MNHEY and CDR2 SVGAGI. Trimming at V came to 2 bases and at J to 3 bases, leaving 2 bases not matched to a gene. The CDR3 DNA follows: TGTGCCAGCAGTTACCTAGCGGGAGTAACAGATACGCAGTATTTT. Its protein product is CASSYLAGVTDTQYF.